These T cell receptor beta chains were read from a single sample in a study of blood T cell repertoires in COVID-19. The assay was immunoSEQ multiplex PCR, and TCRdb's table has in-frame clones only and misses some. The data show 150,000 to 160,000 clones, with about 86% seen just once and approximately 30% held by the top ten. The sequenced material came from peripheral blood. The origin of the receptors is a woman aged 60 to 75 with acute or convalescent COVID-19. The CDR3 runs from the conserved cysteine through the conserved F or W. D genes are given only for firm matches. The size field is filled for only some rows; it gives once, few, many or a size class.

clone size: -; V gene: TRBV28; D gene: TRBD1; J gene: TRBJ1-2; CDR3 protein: CASSSSGTATGYTF; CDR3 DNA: TGTGCCAGCAGCTCCTCCGGGACAGCCACTGGCTACACCTTC
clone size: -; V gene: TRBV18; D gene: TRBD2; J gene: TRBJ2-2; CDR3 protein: CASSLRLAGTTGELFF; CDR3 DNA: TGTGCCAGCTCATTGCGACTAGCCGGAACCACCGGGGAGCTGTTTTTT
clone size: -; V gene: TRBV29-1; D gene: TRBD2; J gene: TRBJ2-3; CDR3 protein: CSVELAGGRTDTQYF; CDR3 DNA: TGCAGCGTTGAACTGGCGGGGGGGCGCACAGATACGCAGTATTTT
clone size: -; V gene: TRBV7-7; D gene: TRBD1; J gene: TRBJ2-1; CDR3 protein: CASSKGQGSNEQFF; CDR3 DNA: TGTGCTAGCAGCAAGGGACAGGGTAGCAATGAGCAGTTCTTC
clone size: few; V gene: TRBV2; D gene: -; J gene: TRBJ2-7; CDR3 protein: CASSSGRNSYEQYF; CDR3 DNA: TGTGCCAGCAGCAGCGGACGGAACTCCTACGAGCAGTACTTC
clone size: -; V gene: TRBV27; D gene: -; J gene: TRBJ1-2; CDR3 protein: CASSSAGVIGGYTF; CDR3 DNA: TGTGCCAGCAGTTCAGCGGGGGTTATCGGCGGCTACACCTTC
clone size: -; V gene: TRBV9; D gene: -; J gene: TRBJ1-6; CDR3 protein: CASSVAGDSPLHF; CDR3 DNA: TGTGCCAGCAGCGTAGCAGGGGACTCACCCCTCCACTTT
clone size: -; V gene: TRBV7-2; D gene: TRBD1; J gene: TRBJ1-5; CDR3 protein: CASSFDRGGQPQHF; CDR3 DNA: TGTGCCAGCAGCTTTGACAGGGGTGGTCAGCCCCAGCATTTT
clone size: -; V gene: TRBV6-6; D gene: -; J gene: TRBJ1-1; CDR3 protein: CASNSGAVRNTEAFF; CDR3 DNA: TGTGCCAGCAATAGTGGGGCGGTTAGGAACACTGAAGCTTTCTTT
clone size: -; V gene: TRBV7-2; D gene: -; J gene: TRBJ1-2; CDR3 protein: CASSLLPRGGYTF; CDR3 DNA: TGTGCCAGCAGCCTCCTGCCTAGAGGTGGCTACACCTTC
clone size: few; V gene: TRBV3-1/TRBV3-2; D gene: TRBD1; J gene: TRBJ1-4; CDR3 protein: CASSQGGRGLVNEKLFF; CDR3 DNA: TGTGCCAGCAGCCAAGGCGGCAGGGGGCTAGTGAATGAAAAACTGTTTTTT
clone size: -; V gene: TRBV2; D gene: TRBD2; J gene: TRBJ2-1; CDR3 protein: CASSEQAGGRNEQFF; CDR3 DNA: TGTGCCAGCAGTGAACAAGCGGGGGGGCGCAATGAGCAGTTCTTC
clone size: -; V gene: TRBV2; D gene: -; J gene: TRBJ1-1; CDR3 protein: CASSALAGEAFF; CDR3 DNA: TGTGCCAGCAGTGCGTTGGCAGGCGAAGCTTTCTTT
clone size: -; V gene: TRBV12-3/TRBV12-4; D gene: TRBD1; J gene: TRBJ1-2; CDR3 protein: CASSRTGRYGYTF; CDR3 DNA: TGTGCCAGCAGTCGGACAGGGAGATATGGCTACACCTTC
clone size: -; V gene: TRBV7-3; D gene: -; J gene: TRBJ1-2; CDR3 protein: CASSVGGGSYGYTF; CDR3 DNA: TGTGCCAGCAGCGTAGGAGGTGGGTCCTATGGCTACACCTTC
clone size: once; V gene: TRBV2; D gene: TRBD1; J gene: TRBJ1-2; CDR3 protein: CASSETGTAYGYTF; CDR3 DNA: TGTGCCAGCAGTGAGACCGGGACAGCCTATGGCTACACCTTC
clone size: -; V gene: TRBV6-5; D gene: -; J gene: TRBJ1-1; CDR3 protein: CASSYSNPQGEAFF; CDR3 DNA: TGTGCCAGCAGTTACTCGAACCCGCAGGGTGAAGCTTTCTTT
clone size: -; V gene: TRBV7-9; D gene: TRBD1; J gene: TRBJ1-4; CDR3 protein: CASSGRQGRNEKLFF; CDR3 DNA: TGTGCCAGCAGCGGGAGACAGGGGCGAAATGAAAAACTGTTTTTT
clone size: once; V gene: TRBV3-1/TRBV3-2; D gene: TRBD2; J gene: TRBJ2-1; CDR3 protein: CASSGSGGGAYNEQFF; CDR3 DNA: TGTGCCAGCAGCGGTTCGGGCGGGGGGGCCTACAATGAGCAGTTCTTC
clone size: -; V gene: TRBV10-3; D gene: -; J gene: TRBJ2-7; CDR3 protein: CAIFDPRGGHEQYF; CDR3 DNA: TGTGCCATTTTCGACCCCCGAGGGGGTCACGAGCAGTACTTC
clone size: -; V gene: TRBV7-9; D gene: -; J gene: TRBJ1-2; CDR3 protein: CAGSAAVANYGYTF; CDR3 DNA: TGTGCCGGATCCGCGGCGGTGGCTAACTATGGCTACACCTTC
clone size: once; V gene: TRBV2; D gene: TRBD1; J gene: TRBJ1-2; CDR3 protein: CASTPGQGYYGYTF; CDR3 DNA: TGTGCCAGCACCCCGGGACAGGGATACTATGGCTACACCTTC